This T cell receptor (beta chain) stems from a study of PD-L1 blockade in urothelial cancer. Overall study findings and caveats: Durable benefit was linked to greater 3-week expansion of tumor-associated blood clones.

TCRdb keeps only in-frame clones here, not all; method: immunoSEQ multiplex PCR. This table has approximately 41,000 clones, around 81% appearing once. Indicated time point: pretreatment peripheral blood. Looked up from germline, CDR1 is MDHEN and CDR2 is SYDVKM. Trimming took 4 bases from V and 1 from J; bases not matched to a gene: 8. This CDR3 comprises 16 residues. Remarks on this clone: The antigen is not known.

This receptor was taken from a man aged 80 or over with urothelial cancer. The chain is built from TRBV28 and TRBJ2-3; 7 bases are shared with TRBD2. Here the sequenced sample was PBMCs, taken around atezolizumab (anti-PD-L1) treatment. The CDR3, as DNA: TGTGCCAGCAGTTCTTCAGCGGGATATCGCACAGATACGCAGTATTTT. Amino acid sequence: CASSSSAGYRTDTQYF.